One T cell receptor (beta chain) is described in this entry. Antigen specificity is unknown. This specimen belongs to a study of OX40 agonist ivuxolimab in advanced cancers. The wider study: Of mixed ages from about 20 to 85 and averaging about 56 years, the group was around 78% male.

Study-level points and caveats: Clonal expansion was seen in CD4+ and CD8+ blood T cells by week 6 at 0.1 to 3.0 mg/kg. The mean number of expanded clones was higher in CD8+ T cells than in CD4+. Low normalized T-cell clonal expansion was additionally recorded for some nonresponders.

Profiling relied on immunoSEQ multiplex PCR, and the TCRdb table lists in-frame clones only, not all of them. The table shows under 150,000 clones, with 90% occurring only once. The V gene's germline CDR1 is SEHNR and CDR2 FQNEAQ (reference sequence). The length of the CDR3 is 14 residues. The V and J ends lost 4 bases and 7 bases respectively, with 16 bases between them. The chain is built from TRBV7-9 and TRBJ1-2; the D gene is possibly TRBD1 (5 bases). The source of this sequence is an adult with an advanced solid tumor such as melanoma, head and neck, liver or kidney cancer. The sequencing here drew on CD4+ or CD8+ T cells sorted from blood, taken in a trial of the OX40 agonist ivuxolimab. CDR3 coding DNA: TGTGCCAGCAGCTCCCCTCAGGGTAACGGTGGCTACACCTTC. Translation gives CASSSPQGNGGYTF.